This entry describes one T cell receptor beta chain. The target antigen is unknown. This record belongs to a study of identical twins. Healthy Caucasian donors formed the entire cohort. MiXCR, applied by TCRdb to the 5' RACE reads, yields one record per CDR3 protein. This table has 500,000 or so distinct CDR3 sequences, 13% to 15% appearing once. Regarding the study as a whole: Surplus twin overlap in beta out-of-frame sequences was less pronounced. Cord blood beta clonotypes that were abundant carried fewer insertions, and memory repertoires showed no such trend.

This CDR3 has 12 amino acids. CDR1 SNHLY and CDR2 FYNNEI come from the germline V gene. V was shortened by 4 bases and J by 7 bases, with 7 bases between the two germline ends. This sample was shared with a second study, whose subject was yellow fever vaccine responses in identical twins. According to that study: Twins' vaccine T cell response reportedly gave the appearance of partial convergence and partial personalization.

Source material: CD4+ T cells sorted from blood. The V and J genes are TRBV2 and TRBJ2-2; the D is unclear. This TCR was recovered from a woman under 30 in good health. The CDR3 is CASSVFNGELFF. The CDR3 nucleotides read TGTGCCAGCAGTGTTTTTAACGGGGAGCTGTTTTTT.